What follows are 30 T cell receptor beta chains derived from one specimen sequenced in a study of T cells in pancreatic ductal adenocarcinoma. The selected patients with pancreatic ductal adenocarcinoma had surgery but no neoadjuvant therapy. Some clones are missing from TCRdb's copy, which holds only in-frame ones; the method was immunoSEQ multiplex PCR. The repertoire has over 15,000 clones, about 90% of them found once; the top ten carry approximately 1%. Sequencing was done on a sample of PBMCs. These receptors all stem from a human donor with pancreatic ductal adenocarcinoma.

The chain links TRBV7-6 to TRBJ1-4; the D is unclear. The V gene lost 5 bases and the J gene lost 7 bases, with 17 bases spanning the gap. CDR1 is SGHVS, CDR2 FNYEAQ, per germline. CDR3 length: 15 residues. The CDR3 DNA follows: TGTGCCAGCAGCCCAGTGGCGGTTACCGGTGAAAAACTGTTTTTT. Protein product: CASSPVAVTGEKLFF.

This chain links TRBV18 with TRBJ1-5; possibly TRBD1 for D (5 bases). The CDR3 length is 16 residues. Germline loops: CDR1 KGHSH, CDR2 LQKENI. V lost 0 bases and J lost 7, with 16 bases in between. The CDR3 loop is CASSPPTWQGEQPQHF. The CDR3 coding sequence is TGTGCCAGCTCACCACCGACTTGGCAGGGTGAGCAGCCCCAGCATTTT.

This chain connects TRBV7-2 to TRBJ1-2, with 8 bases identical to TRBD1. The CDR3 has 14 amino acids. Germline CDR1 is SGHTA and CDR2 is FQGNSA. Trimming cost V 5 bases and J 4 bases; bases outside gene matches: 6. The CDR3 spells CASSRAGQVYGYTF. CDR3 nucleotides: TGTGCCAGCAGCCGCGCGGGACAGGTCTATGGCTACACCTTC.

The chain joins TRBV28 to TRBJ1-2, with D possibly TRBD1 on 6 matching bases. The CDR3 is 15 residues long. V dropped 5 bases and J dropped 3 bases, with 16 bases sitting between them. CDR1 and CDR2 from the germline V gene are MDHEN and SYDVKM. The CDR3 nucleotides read TGTGCCAGCAGTCACGCGGGGGGCTGGGACTATGGCTACACCTTC. It translates to CASSHAGGWDYGYTF.

The rearrangement links TRBV9 to TRBJ2-7; no definite D call. Germline V gene sequence: CDR1 SGDLS, CDR2 YYNGEE. V shed 0 bases and J shed 0 bases, with 10 bases lying between them. The length of the CDR3 is 15 residues. The CDR3 protein is CASSVDAGYSYEQYF. CDR3 DNA: TGTGCCAGCAGCGTAGATGCCGGTTACTCCTACGAGCAGTACTTC.

CDR3 sequence reads: CASSAGVGGGETQYF. The CDR3 DNA reads as TGTGCCAGCAGCGCAGGGGTTGGGGGGGGAGAGACCCAGTACTTC. The V call is TRBV9, the J call TRBJ2-5; TRBD2 might be the D (7 bases). The V end lost 3 bases, the J end lost 4 bases, and 16 bases lay between the germline ends. CDR1 SGDLS and CDR2 YYNGEE come from the germline V gene. The length of the CDR3 is 15 residues.

V usage is TRBV7-3 and J usage is TRBJ2-1, with a possible D match to TRBD1 (6 bases). Germline lookup yields CDR1 SGHTA and CDR2 FQGTGA. The CDR3 contains 18 residues. The ends were cut back, 0 bases at V and 0 bases at J, with 15 bases in the middle. The CDR3 reads CASSLTTHRVRSYNEQFF. The CDR3 region has the DNA TGTGCCAGCAGCTTAACAACTCACAGGGTCCGCTCCTACAATGAGCAGTTCTTC.

The J gene is TRBJ2-1, the V gene TRBV7-9, with 14 bases fitting TRBD2. The germline V gene has CDR1 SEHNR and CDR2 FQNEAQ (reference sequence). This CDR3 comprises 17 residues. The V segment lost 5 bases and the J segment 8 bases; nucleotides outside the gene matches: 11. The CDR3 reads CASSPPTSGGAGDEQFF. The CDR3 DNA is TGTGCCAGCAGCCCCCCGACTAGCGGGGGGGCCGGGGATGAGCAGTTCTTC. Using reference TRBV7-9 and TRBJ2-1 for the parts outside the CDR3, the full variable domain is DTGVSQNPRHKITKRGQNVTFRCDPISEHNRLYWYRQTLGQGPEFLTYFQNEAQLEKSRLLSDRFSAERPKGSFSTLEIQRTEQGDSAMYLCASSPPTSGGAGDEQFFGPGTRLTVL.

This rearrangement joins TRBV25-1 to TRBJ2-5, with TRBD1 identical over 9 bases. This CDR3 comprises 14 residues. V was clipped by 3 bases and J by 4 bases; unmatched bases: 3. Germline V gene lookup returns CDR1 MGHDK and CDR2 SYGVNS. CDR3 coding DNA: TGTGCCAGCAGTGACGGACAGGGGCTAGAGACCCAGTACTTC. It codes for CASSDGQGLETQYF. The whole variable domain, remainder taken from reference TRBV25-1 and TRBJ2-5, is EADIYQTPRYLVIGTGKKITLECSQTMGHDKMYWYQQDPGMELHLIHYSYGVNSTEKGDLSSESTVSRIRTEHFPLTLESARPSHTSQYLCASSDGQGLETQYFGPGTRLLVL.

The J gene is TRBJ1-5, the V gene TRBV28; weak D call: TRBD1 (5 bases). The CDR3 covers 16 residues. V lost 3 bases and J lost 1, with 13 bases in between. The germline V gene has CDR1 MDHEN and CDR2 SYDVKM. The CDR3 bases are TGTGCCAGCAGTTTGTTTGCAGGGTTGAGCAATCAGCCCCAGCATTTT. Translated, it gives CASSLFAGLSNQPQHF.

In nucleotides, the CDR3 is TGTGCCAGCAGTGGAACAGGCATCTACGAGCAGTACTTC. As protein: CASSGTGIYEQYF. The chain combines TRBV6-1 with TRBJ2-7; TRBD1 might be the D (5 bases). The CDR3 loop spans 13 amino acids. V was cut by 4 bases and J by 3 bases, with 10 bases left in between. The germline CDR1 and CDR2 sequences are MNHNS and SASEGT.

A few counts support this clone. J is TRBJ2-1 and V is TRBV4-1, with a weak D call TRBD2 (6 bases). The V end was cut by 1 base, the J end by 12 bases, with 22 bases between. CDR1 MGHRA and CDR2 YSYEKL come from the germline V gene. This CDR3 region has 16 residues. CDR3 protein: CASSQVQSTRLGGQFF. DNA for the CDR3: TGCGCCAGCAGCCAAGTGCAGTCGACCCGACTGGGGGGGCAGTTCTTC.

The genes are TRBV5-1 and TRBJ1-2; D not resolved. This CDR3 contains 15 residues. The germline V gene encodes CDR1 SGHRS and CDR2 YFSETQ. V gave up 2 bases and J gave up 0 bases, with 11 bases separating them. In DNA form, the CDR3 reads TGCGCCAGCAGCTTCGGGAGCCCGCCTAACTATGGCTACACCTTC. Residues: CASSFGSPPNYGYTF.

The chain joins TRBV5-6 to TRBJ2-4; the match to TRBD1 covers 10 bases. The CDR3 has 16 residues. The trim removed 1 base at V and 7 bases at J, leaving 8 bases unmatched. Germline V gene lookup returns CDR1 SGHDT and CDR2 YYEEEE. The CDR3 nucleotides read TGTGCCAGCAGCTTGCCGGGACAGGGGTATTTGAACATTCAGTACTTC. It translates to CASSLPGQGYLNIQYF.

The chain is built from TRBV6-5 and TRBJ2-3; 15 nucleotides line up with TRBD2. This CDR3 has 16 residues. Trimming cost V 4 bases and J 3 bases; bases outside gene matches: 2. Germline assignment: CDR1 MNHEY and CDR2 SVGAGI. Here the CDR3 reads CASSSGTSGRTDTQYF. The CDR3 DNA is TGTGCCAGCAGTTCTGGGACTAGCGGGAGGACAGATACGCAGTATTTT.

This chain connects TRBV14 to TRBJ1-2; D not resolved. Trimming stripped 2 bases from V and 8 bases from J, with 15 bases between. This CDR3 is built from 14 residues. Germline V gene data show CDR1 as SGHDN and CDR2 as FVKESK. CDR3 loop: CASSQLGPGYGYTF. The CDR3 DNA follows: TGTGCCAGCAGCCAACTTGGTCCGGGGTACGGCTACACCTTC. Full variable domain (missing parts from reference TRBV14 and TRBJ1-2): EAGVTQFPSHSVIEKGQTVTLRCDPISGHDNLYWYRRVMGKEIKFLLHFVKESKQDESGMPNNRFLAERTGGTYSTLKVQPAELEDSGVYFCASSQLGPGYGYTFGSGTRLTVV.

The count of this clone is one. The V call is TRBV30, the J call TRBJ2-7, with D maybe TRBD1 (6 bases). V dropped 5 bases and J dropped 7 bases, with 12 bases sitting between them. CDR1 is GTSNPN and CDR2 is SVGIG in the germline V gene (reference sequence). This CDR3 has 11 amino acids. The CDR3 region has the DNA TGTGCCTGGGCTACAGGGTTTGAGCAGTACTTC. It specifies CAWATGFEQYF.

The chain couples TRBV2 to TRBJ1-1; the D is unclear. The length of the CDR3 is 14 residues. V was cut by 7 bases and J by 2 bases, with 14 bases left in between. CDR1 is SNHLY, CDR2 FYNNEI, per germline. The CDR3 protein is CASKYNLFNTEAFF. CDR3 nucleotide sequence: TGTGCCAGCAAGTACAATCTCTTTAACACTGAAGCTTTCTTT. The full variable domain, rest sourced from reference TRBV2 and TRBJ1-1, is EPEVTQTPSHQVTQMGQEVILRCVPISNHLYFYWYRQILGQKVEFLVSFYNNEISEKSEIFDDQFSVERPDGSNFTLKIRSTKLEDSAMYFCASKYNLFNTEAFFGQGTRLTVV.

V is TRBV6-5 and J is TRBJ1-2; unclear D gene. Trimming cost V 6 bases and J 8 bases, with 16 bases left between them. This CDR3 spans 13 amino acids. Germline CDR1 and CDR2: MNHEY and SVGAGI. DNA for the CDR3: TGTGCCAGCAGCCCCCCCTCGGCGGGGGGCTACACCTTC. It yields the protein CASSPPSAGGYTF.

The chain employs TRBV27 and TRBJ2-2; D is uncertain. Germline V lookup: CDR1 MNHEY, CDR2 SMNVEV (reference sequence). CDR3 length: 15 amino acids. V shed 5 bases and J shed 3 bases, with 13 bases lying between them. For the CDR3, the DNA is TGTGCCAGCAGTCGCTCGGTTCGTGACACCGGGGAGCTGTTTTTT. Its translation is CASSRSVRDTGELFF.

This chain uses TRBV2 with TRBJ2-1, with D possibly TRBD2 on 5 matching bases. The germline V and J ends were trimmed by 2 bases and 4 bases, with 6 bases remaining between them. This CDR3 contains 13 residues. Germline-derived CDR1 and CDR2 are SNHLY and FYNNEI. The CDR3 here is CASSETGYNEQFF. DNA of the CDR3: TGTGCCAGCAGTGAAACGGGATACAATGAGCAGTTCTTC.

The chain recombines TRBV28 with TRBJ1-6; 8 bases match TRBD1. The CDR3 spans 14 residues. The J segment lost 13 bases and the V segment lost 5 bases, leaving 10 bases of the junction unmatched. From germline, CDR1 is MDHEN and CDR2 SYDVKM. In DNA, the CDR3 is TGTGCCAGCAGTCCAACGGACAGGGCCGGGCCCCTCCACTTT. Translating gives CASSPTDRAGPLHF.

CDR3 sequence (DNA): TGCGCCAGCAGCTTGGTATCAGGGGGCGGGGAGACCCAGTACTTC. It yields the protein CASSLVSGGGETQYF. This chain links TRBV5-1 with TRBJ2-5; 8 bases agree with TRBD1. There are 15 residues in the CDR3. V dropped 0 bases and J dropped 5; count of bases not matched to a gene: 6. Germline assignment: CDR1 SGHRS and CDR2 YFSETQ.

This chain connects TRBV7-3 to TRBJ2-7; TRBD2 aligns across 15 bases. The CDR3 totals 17 residues. Trimming removed 5 bases from V and 5 bases from J; junction bases left unmatched: 10. In germline, CDR1 is SGHTA, CDR2 FQGTGA. As DNA, the CDR3 is TGTGCCAGCAGCCCTACCCGGACTAGCGGGGGGGTGGACGAGCAGTACTTC. This gives the protein CASSPTRTSGGVDEQYF.

In this sample, this clone turned up once. The chain recombines TRBV28 with TRBJ1-1, with 7 bases lining up with TRBD1. Germline values: CDR1 MDHEN, CDR2 SYDVKM. Trimming removed 7 bases from V and 1 base from J; junction bases left unmatched: 6. The CDR3 covers 14 residues. The CDR3 reads CASMSTGENTEAFF. The CDR3 DNA sequence: TGTGCCAGCATGAGCACAGGGGAGAACACTGAAGCTTTCTTT.

CDR3 nucleotides: TGTGCCAGCAGCACCGGAGGGCTTGGGGAGACCCAGTACTTC. It specifies CASSTGGLGETQYF. The chain is built from TRBV6-1 and TRBJ2-5; a weak D match, TRBD2 (6 bases). The germline CDR1 and CDR2 sequences are MNHNS and SASEGT. V lost 6 bases to trimming and J lost 5 bases, with 16 bases between them. The length of the CDR3 is 14 residues.

V is TRBV4-1 and J is TRBJ1-1; tentative D call: TRBD1 (5 bases). Germline V CDR1 and CDR2: MGHRA, YSYEKL. V lost 4 bases and J lost 1, with 16 bases in between. The CDR3 contains 16 residues. The CDR3 region is CASSLTANPPNTEAFF. Here the CDR3 DNA reads TGCGCCAGCAGCCTGACAGCTAACCCTCCGAACACTGAAGCTTTCTTT.

The J gene is TRBJ2-7, the V gene TRBV5-4; the D gene is possibly TRBD2 (5 bases). CDR3 length: 13 residues. Germline CDR1 reads SGHNT; CDR2 reads YYREEE (reference sequence). Trimming removed 2 bases from V and 0 bases from J, with 6 bases in between. In nucleotides, the CDR3 is TGTGCCAGCAGCTTCGGGAACTCCTACGAGCAGTACTTC. This codes for CASSFGNSYEQYF.

The CDR3 DNA sequence: TGTGCCAGCTCACCAGGGACAGGGGAGTTCAACGAGCAGTACTTC. It yields the protein CASSPGTGEFNEQYF. V usage is TRBV18 and J usage is TRBJ2-7; 10 positions agree with TRBD1. Trimming took 2 bases from V and 5 from J; bases not matched to a gene: 6. The germline gives CDR1 KGHSH, CDR2 LQKENI. This CDR3 spans 15 amino acids.

Written as DNA, the CDR3 is TGTGCCAGCAGCGTAGGAGACAGTTCACCCCTCCACTTT. It translates to CASSVGDSSPLHF. The chain combines TRBV9 with TRBJ1-6, with D possibly being TRBD1 (5 bases). CDR1 SGDLS and CDR2 YYNGEE come from the germline V gene. The germline V and J ends were trimmed by 0 bases and 9 bases, with 7 bases remaining between them. This CDR3 spans 13 amino acids. The full variable domain, in which reference TRBV9 and TRBJ1-6 provide the parts outside the CDR3, is DSGVTQTPKHLITATGQRVTLRCSPRSGDLSVYWYQQSLDQGLQFLIQYYNGEERAKGNILERFSAQQFPDLHSELNLSSLELGDSALYFCASSVGDSSPLHFGNGTRLTVT.